The 5 T cell receptor beta chains below all came from one sample that was sequenced in a study of T cell responses to AZD1222 COVID-19 vaccine. Assay: immunoSEQ multiplex PCR; the TCRdb copy retains only in-frame clones and omits some. The repertoire holds about 150,000 clones, 70% to 90% seen once, with roughly 3.5% in the top ten. Sequencing was performed on peripheral blood, taken on day 0 of MenACWY control vaccination. The receptor set was obtained from an adult in good health.

The chain employs TRBV19 and TRBJ1-2; D not resolved. The CDR3 length is 18 residues. Trimming stripped 2 bases from V and 5 bases from J, with 24 bases between. Germline V CDR1 and CDR2: LNHDA, SQIVND (reference sequence). The CDR3 DNA follows: TGTGCCAGTAGTATAATCGGCACTCGCGGACCAGAACTATATGGCTACACCTTC. It codes for CASSIIGTRGPELYGYTF.

The rearrangement links TRBV7-9 to TRBJ1-1; weak D call: TRBD1 (5 bases). CDR3 length: 15 residues. Germline V gene lookup returns CDR1 SEHNR and CDR2 FQNEAQ (reference sequence). V lost 5 bases to trimming and J lost 0 bases, with 13 bases between them. CDR3 coding DNA: TGTGCCAGCAGCGCGACGCTGACAGTGAACACTGAAGCTTTCTTT. Protein sequence: CASSATLTVNTEAFF. The complete variable domain, with remaining parts taken from reference TRBV7-9 and TRBJ1-1, reads DTGVSQNPRHKITKRGQNVTFRCDPISEHNRLYWYRQTLGQGPEFLTYFQNEAQLEKSRLLSDRFSAERPKGSFSTLEIQRTEQGDSAMYLCASSATLTVNTEAFFGQGTRLTVV.

The rearrangement links TRBV20-1 to TRBJ1-2, with no clear D. There are 14 residues in the CDR3. Trimming took off 3 bases at V and 4 bases at J, with 15 bases between the two ends. Germline CDR1 and CDR2: DFQATT and SNEGSKA (reference sequence). CDR3 sequence (DNA): TGCAGTGCTAGTGGCGGAAAGGAGGGCTATGGCTACACCTTC. It is translated as CSASGGKEGYGYTF.

The CDR3 here is CASSFREVGTEAFF. CDR3 nucleotides: TGTGCCAGCAGCTTCCGGGAGGTTGGCACTGAAGCTTTCTTT. This chain links TRBV7-2 with TRBJ1-1; D remains ambiguous. The germline CDR1 and CDR2 sequences are SGHTA and FQGNSA. The CDR3 is 14 amino acids. V lost 3 bases to trimming and J lost 4 bases, with 12 bases between them. The complete variable domain, with remaining parts taken from reference TRBV7-2 and TRBJ1-1, reads GAGVSQSPSNKVTEKGKDVELRCDPISGHTALYWYRQSLGQGLEFLIYFQGNSAPDKSGLPSDRFSAERTGGSVSTLTIQRTQQEDSAVYLCASSFREVGTEAFFGQGTRLTVV.

The rearrangement joins TRBV7-6 to TRBJ1-2, with 7 bases matching TRBD1. Looked up from germline, CDR1 is SGHVS and CDR2 is FNYEAQ. The CDR3 has 14 residues. The trim removed 3 bases at V and 6 bases at J, leaving 7 bases unmatched. The CDR3 reads CASSFPGGLDGYTF. For the CDR3, the DNA is TGTGCCAGCAGCTTCCCAGGGGGTCTGGATGGCTACACCTTC.